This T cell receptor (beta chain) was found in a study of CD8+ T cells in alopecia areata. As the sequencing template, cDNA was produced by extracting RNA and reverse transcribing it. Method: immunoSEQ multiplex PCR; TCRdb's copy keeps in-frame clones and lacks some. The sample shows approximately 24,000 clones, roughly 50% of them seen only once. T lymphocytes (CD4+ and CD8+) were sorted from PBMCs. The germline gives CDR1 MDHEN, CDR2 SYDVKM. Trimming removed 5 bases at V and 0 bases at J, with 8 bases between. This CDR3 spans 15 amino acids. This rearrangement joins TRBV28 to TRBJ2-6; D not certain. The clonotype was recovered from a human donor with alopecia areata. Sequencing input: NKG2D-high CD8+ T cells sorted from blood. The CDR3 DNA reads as TGTGCCAGCAGTCCAGACCTCTCTGGGGCCAACGTCCTGACTTTC. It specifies CASSPDLSGANVLTF. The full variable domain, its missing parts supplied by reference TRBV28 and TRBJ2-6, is DVKVTQSSRYLVKRTGEKVFLECVQDMDHENMFWYRQDPGLGLRLIYFSYDVKMKEKGDIPEGYSVSREKKERFSLILESASTNQTSMYLCASSPDLSGANVLTFGAGSRLTVL.